Listed below are T cell receptor beta chains from one sample, sequenced in a study of blood T cell repertoires in COVID-19. TCRdb's copy holds only in-frame clones and misses some; the assay was immunoSEQ multiplex PCR. The sample contains around 210,000 clones, around 88% of which appear only once. The sample consisted of peripheral blood. The receptors originated from a man between 18 and 29 years old with active or convalescent COVID-19. The CDR3 runs from the conserved cysteine through the conserved F or W. D genes are given only for firm matches. The listing skips clone size in some rows; elsewhere it reads once, few, many or a size class.

clone_size: NA
d_call: TRBD1
v_call: TRBV19
j_call: TRBJ1-5
cdr3_nt: TGTGCCAGTAGTTTCGGACAGGCAGGCCAGCCCCAGCATTTT
cdr3_aa: CASSFGQAGQPQHF

clone_size: NA
d_call: TRBD2
v_call: TRBV19
j_call: TRBJ2-2
cdr3_nt: TGTGCCAGTAGCGCCGGGACTACTAACACCGGGGAGCTGTTTTTT
cdr3_aa: CASSAGTTNTGELFF

clone_size: NA
d_call: NA
v_call: TRBV10-2
j_call: TRBJ1-1
cdr3_nt: TGCGCCAGCAGTGAGGAAGAAGGAGGTTTCTTT
cdr3_aa: CASSEEEGGFF

clone_size: once
d_call: TRBD2
v_call: TRBV2
j_call: TRBJ2-1
cdr3_nt: TGTGCCAGCAGGAAGACTAGCATTTCCCCCGGTGAGCAGTTCTTC
cdr3_aa: CASRKTSISPGEQFF

clone_size: NA
d_call: NA
v_call: TRBV18
j_call: TRBJ1-1
cdr3_nt: TGTGCCAGCTCACCAAACTTTAGTGACACTGAAGCTTTCTTT
cdr3_aa: CASSPNFSDTEAFF

clone_size: NA
d_call: NA
v_call: TRBV7-9
j_call: TRBJ2-1
cdr3_nt: TGTGCCAGCAGCAGCCATCAGGGCCTCTCCTACAATGAGCAGTTCTTC
cdr3_aa: CASSSHQGLSYNEQFF

clone_size: NA
d_call: TRBD1
v_call: TRBV30
j_call: TRBJ1-2
cdr3_nt: TGTGCCTGGAGACAATCCAGGACAGGCAACTATGGCTACACCTTC
cdr3_aa: CAWRQSRTGNYGYTF

clone_size: NA
d_call: TRBD1
v_call: TRBV9
j_call: TRBJ1-3
cdr3_nt: TGTGCCAGCAGCCCCCAGGGGGGCAACACCATATATTTT
cdr3_aa: CASSPQGGNTIYF

clone_size: NA
d_call: TRBD2
v_call: TRBV15
j_call: TRBJ2-1
cdr3_nt: TGTGCCACGACCGGGGGGTCGTTTAGGAATGAGCAGTTCTTC
cdr3_aa: CATTGGSFRNEQFF

clone_size: NA
d_call: TRBD1
v_call: TRBV7-8
j_call: TRBJ2-7
cdr3_nt: TGTGCCAGCAGCCCAGGGGCAGGACAGGGAGTGGGGCAGTACTTC
cdr3_aa: CASSPGAGQGVGQYF

clone_size: few
d_call: TRBD1
v_call: TRBV10-3
j_call: TRBJ2-7
cdr3_nt: TGTGCCATCAGTGAGGCAGGGCAGGGGGTCTACGAGCAGTACTTC
cdr3_aa: CAISEAGQGVYEQYF

clone_size: NA
d_call: TRBD1
v_call: TRBV3-1/TRBV3-2
j_call: TRBJ1-2
cdr3_nt: TGTGCCAGCAGACAACAGGGGGACCTCGGTGGCTACACCTTC
cdr3_aa: CASRQQGDLGGYTF

clone_size: few
d_call: TRBD1
v_call: TRBV25-1
j_call: TRBJ1-5
cdr3_nt: TGTGCCAGCAGTATCGGGACAGGGATTCAGCCCCAGCATTTT
cdr3_aa: CASSIGTGIQPQHF

clone_size: NA
d_call: NA
v_call: TRBV7-3
j_call: TRBJ2-1
cdr3_nt: TGTGCCAGCAGCCTAAGCCCTCAGGGGTCTACCTACAATGAGCAGTTCTTC
cdr3_aa: CASSLSPQGSTYNEQFF

clone_size: NA
d_call: TRBD1
v_call: TRBV5-5
j_call: TRBJ1-3
cdr3_nt: TGTGCCAGCAGGTTCAGGGGGTCCAACTCTGGAAACACCATATATTTT
cdr3_aa: CASRFRGSNSGNTIYF

clone_size: NA
d_call: TRBD1
v_call: TRBV6-5
j_call: TRBJ2-2
cdr3_nt: TGTGCCAGCAGTTACTCCGGGACAGGGAGGAGCGGGGAGCTGTTTTTT
cdr3_aa: CASSYSGTGRSGELFF

clone_size: NA
d_call: NA
v_call: TRBV19
j_call: TRBJ2-1
cdr3_nt: TGTGCCAGTAGTATAGCTCACAGGTACCCTCCAAATGAGCAGTTCTTC
cdr3_aa: CASSIAHRYPPNEQFF

clone_size: NA
d_call: NA
v_call: TRBV14
j_call: TRBJ2-1
cdr3_nt: TGTGCCAGCAGCCAACTGGGGAGCTCCTACAATGAGCAGTTCTTC
cdr3_aa: CASSQLGSSYNEQFF

clone_size: once
d_call: TRBD2
v_call: TRBV15
j_call: TRBJ2-1
cdr3_nt: TGTGCCGCCAGGACTAGCGGGGGGCATGAGCAGTTCTTC
cdr3_aa: CAARTSGGHEQFF

clone_size: once
d_call: TRBD2
v_call: TRBV5-8
j_call: TRBJ2-1
cdr3_nt: TGTGCCAGCAGCCCCGGGACTAGCGGGAACAATGAGCAGTTCTTC
cdr3_aa: CASSPGTSGNNEQFF

clone_size: once
d_call: TRBD2
v_call: TRBV25-1
j_call: TRBJ2-2
cdr3_nt: TGTGCCAGCAGTGAATTTGCGGGAGGGCCCGGGCCCGGGGAGCTGTTTTTT
cdr3_aa: CASSEFAGGPGPGELFF

clone_size: NA
d_call: NA
v_call: TRBV7-3
j_call: TRBJ2-3
cdr3_nt: TGTGCCAGCAGCTTACTGGGGGCCCAAGCTGGAGATACGCAGTATTTT
cdr3_aa: CASSLLGAQAGDTQYF

clone_size: NA
d_call: NA
v_call: TRBV5-6
j_call: TRBJ2-7
cdr3_nt: TGTGCCAGCAGCTTGGTGCAGGGCCACGAGCAGTACTTC
cdr3_aa: CASSLVQGHEQYF

clone_size: NA
d_call: NA
v_call: TRBV5-1
j_call: TRBJ1-4
cdr3_nt: TGCGCCAGCAGCTTGGGGTCAGGTCGGACTAATGAAAAACTGTTTTTT
cdr3_aa: CASSLGSGRTNEKLFF

clone_size: once
d_call: NA
v_call: TRBV6-6
j_call: TRBJ1-6
cdr3_nt: TGTGCCAGCAGTTATGGGGGGGCGGTGGGTTCACCCCTCCACTTT
cdr3_aa: CASSYGGAVGSPLHF

clone_size: NA
d_call: NA
v_call: TRBV6-5
j_call: TRBJ1-2
cdr3_nt: TGTGCCAGCAGTTCGGACAGCGGGGACTATGGCTACACCTTC
cdr3_aa: CASSSDSGDYGYTF

clone_size: NA
d_call: NA
v_call: TRBV6-5
j_call: TRBJ2-2
cdr3_nt: TGTGCCAGCCAAAGCGACAGACACACCGGGGAGCTGTTTTTT
cdr3_aa: CASQSDRHTGELFF

clone_size: NA
d_call: TRBD2
v_call: TRBV7-9
j_call: TRBJ2-7
cdr3_nt: TGTGCCAGCAGCTCCCAAGGACTAGCGGGAGCGGAGCAGTACTTC
cdr3_aa: CASSSQGLAGAEQYF

clone_size: NA
d_call: TRBD2
v_call: TRBV7-3
j_call: TRBJ2-3
cdr3_nt: TGTGCCAGCTCGCAAGCGGGGGGGCAATTGGATACGCAGTATTTT
cdr3_aa: CASSQAGGQLDTQYF

clone_size: once
d_call: NA
v_call: TRBV15
j_call: TRBJ2-7
cdr3_nt: TGTGCCACCAGCAGAGATATCCGAATAGCGATGAGCTCCTACGAGCAGTACTTC
cdr3_aa: CATSRDIRIAMSSYEQYF

clone_size: few
d_call: TRBD1
v_call: TRBV7-2
j_call: TRBJ2-7
cdr3_nt: TGTGCCAGCAGCTCTCCGACAGGGGGCTACGAGCAGTACTTC
cdr3_aa: CASSSPTGGYEQYF

clone_size: NA
d_call: TRBD2
v_call: TRBV3-1/TRBV3-2
j_call: TRBJ2-2
cdr3_nt: TGTGCCAGCAGCCAAGACCGGACTAGCCTGGGCACCGGGGAGCTGTTTTTT
cdr3_aa: CASSQDRTSLGTGELFF

clone_size: few
d_call: NA
v_call: TRBV7-9
j_call: TRBJ1-5
cdr3_nt: TGTGCCAGCAGCTTCGACAGTAGCAATCAGCCCCAGCATTTT
cdr3_aa: CASSFDSSNQPQHF

clone_size: few
d_call: TRBD1
v_call: TRBV27
j_call: TRBJ2-7
cdr3_nt: TGTGCCAGCAGTTTCCCTGCCCCGGGACAGGGGTCCTACGAGCAGTACTTC
cdr3_aa: CASSFPAPGQGSYEQYF

clone_size: few
d_call: TRBD2
v_call: TRBV19
j_call: TRBJ2-5
cdr3_nt: TGTGCCAGTAGCCAAGGACTAGTCCAAGAGACCCAGTACTTC
cdr3_aa: CASSQGLVQETQYF

clone_size: NA
d_call: NA
v_call: TRBV27
j_call: TRBJ2-6
cdr3_nt: TGTGCCAGCAGTCACGGACAGCCCTCTGGGGCCAACGTCCTGACTTTC
cdr3_aa: CASSHGQPSGANVLTF